In its sample, the clone carrying this T cell receptor (beta chain) was seen many times. RNA transcripts were the template for amplifying TCR beta CDR3 regions. Primed by the HTBI set, a first-round RT-PCR was run on the TCR CDR3. TCRdb passed the multiplex PCR reads through MiXCR, listing each CDR3 protein once. The sample records a few hundred thousand distinct CDR3 sequences, approximately 14% being singletons. These data belong to a study of T cells in Graves' hyperthyroidism and ophthalmopathy. The CDR3 extends over 16 amino acids. The trim removed 5 bases at V and 9 bases at J, leaving 9 bases unmatched. CDR1 and CDR2 (germline): SGHAT, FQDESV (reference sequence).

Sequenced material: blood. The chain combines TRBV11-1 with TRBJ2-1, with TRBD2 identical over 14 bases. The sequence came from a woman younger than 35 with Graves' hyperthyroidism. CDR3 region: CASSPRLAGGPGEQFF. DNA of the CDR3: TGTGCCAGCAGCCCCCGACTAGCGGGAGGGCCTGGTGAGCAGTTCTTC.